The subject of this entry is one T cell receptor beta chain. In its sample, this clonotype was seen many times. Its antigen has not been determined. No base-level quality is on record; no much larger clone is a single base apart. These data are taken from a study of T cell repertoires in cytomegalovirus infection (dated by TCRdb to the late 2010s). With regard to the full study: Alongside well-studied HLA-B-restricted epitopes, the peptide stimulations were aimed at recently identified HLA-C-restricted CMV epitopes, whose presentation resists viral immunomodulation. Because public TCR beta signatures pointed to carriage of CMV infection together with the matching HLA type, the HLA type of each donor mattered for the analysis. Beyond this particular receptor, the publication reports: In both this cohort and an independent cohort of some 370 donors, the cumulative frequency of public TCR beta family members distinguished carriers of CMV infection plus the relevant HLA type. The ex vivo response was dominated by HLA-C-restricted CMV-specific TCR beta clonotypes, which also provided the single most frequent clonotype in two of eight donors.

Per the publication, the treatment or condition label means: in vitro stimulation with specific CMV peptide epitopes to enrich CMV-specific T cells. Including cysteine and phenylalanine, the CDR3 has 16 amino acids. Only the CDR3 DNA is retained, 48 bases long and in frame from the first base. The junction shows trimming of 2 bases on V and 0 bases on J, plus 10 bases between the germline ends. In the germline V gene (reference sequence), CDR1 corresponds to MNHNY and CDR2 to SVGAGI. Instrument on record: Illumina HiSeq 1500. Using fastp trimming at Q25 and MiXCR clonotype assembly, TCRdb reanalyzed the public sequencing data and kept in-frame beta chains. Records with the same CDR3 protein are collapsed into one entry carrying the most frequent genes and DNA. The sample table holds around 140,000 distinct CDR3 sequences, of which about 32% were seen once. Of the sample, roughly 47% falls within the top ten clones.

This sequence originates from a human donor in good health (CMV status not recorded). Some clones in this sample may be carry-over from other donors' samples. The chain links TRBV6-6 with TRBJ2-2; matching of 6 bases hints at TRBD2 as the D gene. Sample: CD8+ T cells from cultured PBMCs, taken from culture after CMV antigen stimulation. The sequenced DNA: TGTGCCAGCAGTTACGTGGCGGGGACGAACACCGGGGAGCTGTTTTTT. Translation gives CASSYVAGTNTGELFF.